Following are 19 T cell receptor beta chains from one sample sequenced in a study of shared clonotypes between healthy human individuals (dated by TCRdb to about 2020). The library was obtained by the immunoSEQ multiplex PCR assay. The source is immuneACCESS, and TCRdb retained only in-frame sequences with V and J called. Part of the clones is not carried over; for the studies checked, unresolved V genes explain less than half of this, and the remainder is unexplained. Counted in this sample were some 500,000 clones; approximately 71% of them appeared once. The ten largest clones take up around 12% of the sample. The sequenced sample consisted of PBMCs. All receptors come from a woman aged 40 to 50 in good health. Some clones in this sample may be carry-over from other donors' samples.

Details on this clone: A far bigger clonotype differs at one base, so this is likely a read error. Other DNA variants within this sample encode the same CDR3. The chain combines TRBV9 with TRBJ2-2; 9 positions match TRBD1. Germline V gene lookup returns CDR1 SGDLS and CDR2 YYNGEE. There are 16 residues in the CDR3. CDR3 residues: CASSPQGTGYTGELFF. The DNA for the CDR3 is TGTGCTAGCAGCCCCCAGGGGACAGGGTACACCGGGGAGCTGTTTTTT.

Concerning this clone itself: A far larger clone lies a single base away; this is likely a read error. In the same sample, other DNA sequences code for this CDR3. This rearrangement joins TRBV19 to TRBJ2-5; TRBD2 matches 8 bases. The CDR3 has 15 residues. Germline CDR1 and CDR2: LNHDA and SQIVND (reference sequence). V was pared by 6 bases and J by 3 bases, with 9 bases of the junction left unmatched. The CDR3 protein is CASSMPAGAKETQYF. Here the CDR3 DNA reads TGTGCCAGTAGCATGCCAGCGGGGGCGAAAGAGACCCAGTACTTC.

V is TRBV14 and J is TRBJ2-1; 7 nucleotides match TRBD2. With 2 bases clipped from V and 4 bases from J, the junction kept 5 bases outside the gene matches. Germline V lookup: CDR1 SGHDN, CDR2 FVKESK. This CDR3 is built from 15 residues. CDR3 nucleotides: TGTGCCAGCAGCCAACGAGCGGGAAGTTACAATGAGCAGTTCTTC. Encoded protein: CASSQRAGSYNEQFF.

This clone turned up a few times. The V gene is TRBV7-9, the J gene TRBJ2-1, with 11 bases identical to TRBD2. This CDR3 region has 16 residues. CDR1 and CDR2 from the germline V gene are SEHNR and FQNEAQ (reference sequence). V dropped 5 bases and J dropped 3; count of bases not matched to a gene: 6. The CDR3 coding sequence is TGTGCCAGCAGCATCTCGGGGACTAGCGGCTACAATGAGCAGTTCTTC. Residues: CASSISGTSGYNEQFF.

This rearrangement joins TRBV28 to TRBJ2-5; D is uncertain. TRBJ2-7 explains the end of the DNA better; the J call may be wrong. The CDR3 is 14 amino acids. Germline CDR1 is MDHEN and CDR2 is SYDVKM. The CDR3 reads CASSGLLGSYEQYF. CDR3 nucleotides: TGTGCCAGCAGTGGGCTATTGGGCTCCTACGAGCAGTACTTC.

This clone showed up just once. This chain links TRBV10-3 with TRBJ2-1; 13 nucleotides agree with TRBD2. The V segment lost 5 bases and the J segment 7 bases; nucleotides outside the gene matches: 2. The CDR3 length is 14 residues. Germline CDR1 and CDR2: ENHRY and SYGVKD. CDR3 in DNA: TGTGCCATCAGTAAGACTAGCGGGAGGAATGAGCAGTTCTTC. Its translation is CAISKTSGRNEQFF.

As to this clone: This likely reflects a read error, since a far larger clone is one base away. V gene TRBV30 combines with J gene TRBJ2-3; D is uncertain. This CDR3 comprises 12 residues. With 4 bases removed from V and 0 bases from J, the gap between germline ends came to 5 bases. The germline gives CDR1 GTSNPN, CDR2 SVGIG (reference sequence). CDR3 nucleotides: TGTGCCTGGAACGGGAGCACAGATACGCAGTATTTT. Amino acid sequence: CAWNGSTDTQYF. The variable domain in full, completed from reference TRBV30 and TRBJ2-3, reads SQTIHQWPATLVQPVGSPLSLECTVEGTSNPNLYWYRQAAGRGLQLLFYSVGIGQISSEVPQNLSASRPQDRQFILSSKKLLLSDSGFYLCAWNGSTDTQYFGPGTRLTVL.

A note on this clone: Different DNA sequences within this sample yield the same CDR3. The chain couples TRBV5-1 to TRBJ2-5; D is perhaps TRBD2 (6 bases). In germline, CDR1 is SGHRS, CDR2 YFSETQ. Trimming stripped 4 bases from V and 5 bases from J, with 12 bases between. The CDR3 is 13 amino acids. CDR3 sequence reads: CASSPEGRETQYF. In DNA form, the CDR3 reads TGCGCCAGCAGCCCGGAGGGAAGGGAGACCCAGTACTTC.

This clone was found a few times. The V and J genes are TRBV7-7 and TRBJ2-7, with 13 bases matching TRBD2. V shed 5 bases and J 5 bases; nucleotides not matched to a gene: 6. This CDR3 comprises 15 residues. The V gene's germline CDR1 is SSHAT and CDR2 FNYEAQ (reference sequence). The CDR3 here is CASSPGLAGANEQYF. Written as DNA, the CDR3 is TGTGCCAGCAGCCCCGGACTAGCGGGAGCCAACGAGCAGTACTTC.

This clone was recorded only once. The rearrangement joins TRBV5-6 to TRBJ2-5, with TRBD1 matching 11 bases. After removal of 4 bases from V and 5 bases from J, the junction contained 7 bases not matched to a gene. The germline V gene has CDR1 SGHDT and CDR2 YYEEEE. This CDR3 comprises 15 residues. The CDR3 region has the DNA TGTGCCAGCAGCACCGGACAGGGGGCTGGGGAGACCCAGTACTTC. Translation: CASSTGQGAGETQYF. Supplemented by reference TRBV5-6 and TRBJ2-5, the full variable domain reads DAGVTQSPTHLIKTRGQQVTLRCSPKSGHDTVSWYQQALGQGPQFIFQYYEEEERQRGNFPDRFSGHQFPNYSSELNVNALLLGDSALYLCASSTGQGAGETQYFGPGTRLLVL.

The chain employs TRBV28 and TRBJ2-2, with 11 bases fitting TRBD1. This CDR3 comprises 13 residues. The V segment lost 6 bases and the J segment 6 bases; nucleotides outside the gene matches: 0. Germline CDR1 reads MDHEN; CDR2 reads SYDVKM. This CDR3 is CASRGQGAGELFF. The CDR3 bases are TGTGCCAGCAGGGGACAGGGGGCCGGGGAGCTGTTTTTT.

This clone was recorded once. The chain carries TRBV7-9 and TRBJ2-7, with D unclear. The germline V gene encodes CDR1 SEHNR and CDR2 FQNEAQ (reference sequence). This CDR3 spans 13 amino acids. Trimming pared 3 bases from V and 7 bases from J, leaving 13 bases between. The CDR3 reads CASSFSSEDEQYF. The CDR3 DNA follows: TGTGCCAGCAGCTTTTCCTCCGAGGATGAGCAGTACTTC.

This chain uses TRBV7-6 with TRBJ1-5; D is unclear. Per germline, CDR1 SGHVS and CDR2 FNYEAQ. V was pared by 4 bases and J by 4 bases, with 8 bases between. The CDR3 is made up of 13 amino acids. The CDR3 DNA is TGTGCCAGCAGCTCCTCTACGAATCAGCCCCAGCATTTT. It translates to CASSSSTNQPQHF.

CDR3 loop: CASTGRQGGRETQYF. As DNA, the CDR3 is TGTGCCAGCACCGGGAGACAGGGAGGTAGGGAGACCCAGTACTTC. The rearrangement links TRBV28 to TRBJ2-5; perhaps TRBD1 as D (7 bases). V was pared by 7 bases and J by 5 bases, with 20 bases between. Germline CDR1 is MDHEN and CDR2 is SYDVKM. The CDR3 spans 15 residues.

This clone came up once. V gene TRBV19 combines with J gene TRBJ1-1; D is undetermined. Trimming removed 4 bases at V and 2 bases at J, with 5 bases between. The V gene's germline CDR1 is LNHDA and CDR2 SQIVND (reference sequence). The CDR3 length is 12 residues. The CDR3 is CASSRINTEAFF. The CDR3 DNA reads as TGTGCCAGTAGTAGAATAAACACTGAAGCTTTCTTT.

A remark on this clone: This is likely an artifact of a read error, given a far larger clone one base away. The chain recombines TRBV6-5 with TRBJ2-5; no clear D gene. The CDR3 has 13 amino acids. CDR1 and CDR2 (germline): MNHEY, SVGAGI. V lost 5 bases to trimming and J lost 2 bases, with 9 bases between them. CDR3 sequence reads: CASSPLGQETQYF. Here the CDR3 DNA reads TGTGCCAGCAGTCCTCTGGGACAAGAGACCCAGTACTTC.

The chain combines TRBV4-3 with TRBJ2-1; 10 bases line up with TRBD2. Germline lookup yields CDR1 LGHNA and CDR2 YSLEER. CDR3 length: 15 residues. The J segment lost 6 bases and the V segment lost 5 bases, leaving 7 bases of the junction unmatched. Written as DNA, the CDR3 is TGCGCCAGCAGCTCCCTAGCGGGAGTAACCAATGAGCAGTTCTTC. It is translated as CASSSLAGVTNEQFF.

CDR3 coding DNA: TGTGCCAGCAGCCTTCACCTCGCTTTTGAGCAGTTCTTC. This gives the protein CASSLHLAFEQFF. J is TRBJ2-1 and V is TRBV11-2; D gene ambiguous. The germline V gene has CDR1 SGHAT and CDR2 FQNNGV. V gave up 5 bases and J gave up 9 bases, with 14 bases separating them. The CDR3 loop spans 13 amino acids. Using reference TRBV11-2 and TRBJ2-1 for the parts outside the CDR3, the full variable domain is EAGVAQSPRYKIIEKRQSVAFWCNPISGHATLYWYQQILGQGPKLLIQFQNNGVVDDSQLPKDRFSAERLKGVDSTLKIQPAKLEDSAVYLCASSLHLAFEQFFGPGTRLTVL.

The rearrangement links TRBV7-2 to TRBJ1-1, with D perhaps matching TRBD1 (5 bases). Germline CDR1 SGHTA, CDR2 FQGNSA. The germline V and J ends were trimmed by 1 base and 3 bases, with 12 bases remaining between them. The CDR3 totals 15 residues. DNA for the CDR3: TGTGCCAGCAGCTTAGGGGGGTTGTGGGACACTGAAGCTTTCTTT. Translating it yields CASSLGGLWDTEAFF.